The clone carrying this T cell receptor beta chain was counted between two and nine times. Its antigen is not identified. Researchers amplified the TCR beta CDR3 regions from RNA transcripts. The HTBI set primed first-round TCR CDR3 RT-PCR. MiXCR, applied by TCRdb to the multiplex PCR reads, yields one record per CDR3 protein. The sample consists of hundreds of thousands of distinct CDR3 sequences, 35% to 40% of them appearing once. The data were taken from a study of T cells in Graves' hyperthyroidism and ophthalmopathy. Points from the study as a whole: The model identified upcoming ophthalmopathy a median approximately 6.5 months ahead of onset. Blood samples included most of the expanded thyroid clonotypes exceeding 0.001.

Every diagnosis used clinical symptoms, serum thyroxine and TRAb, thyroid ultrasound and orbital computed tomography. Each 10 ml fresh peripheral blood draw supplied the PBMCs. V lost 7 bases and J lost 8, with 17 bases in between. This CDR3 has 14 residues. Material for sequencing was blood. The clonotype originates from a young man with Graves' hyperthyroidism. The chain joins TRBV12-3 or TRBV12-4 to TRBJ1-4; D perhaps matches TRBD1 (5 bases). The CDR3 is CASTIRGLREKLFF. As DNA, the CDR3 is TGTGCCAGCACGATCCGGGGCCTAAGAGAAAAACTGTTTTTT.